A selection of T cell receptor beta chains follows, all from one sample in a study of cytomegalovirus exposure and HLA in healthy donors. The data were produced by immunoSEQ multiplex PCR, yet TCRdb's version contains in-frame clones alone and is incomplete. The sample consists of over 250,000 clones, about 85% of them appearing once. Sample: PBMCs. These receptors were obtained from a woman aged 25-40 years in good health and CMV-seropositive. CDR3s include the opening cysteine and the closing phenylalanine or tryptophan. D genes are given only for firm matches. Some rows have no size entry. The others give once, few or many, or a class for an expanded clone.

j_call v_call clone_size d_call cdr3_nt cdr3_aa
TRBJ1-5 TRBV6-1 few NA TGTGCCAGCAGTGAAGCGCTGGCGGTTATTGGTCAGCCCCAGCATTTT CASSEALAVIGQPQHF
TRBJ2-3 TRBV15 NA TRBD2 TGTGCCACCAGCAGAGATTTTAGACTAGCCGAGAGCACAGATACGCAGTATTTT CATSRDFRLAESTDTQYF
TRBJ2-7 TRBV18 NA TRBD2 TGTGCCAGCTCACCACTTCTAATCGGGAGGGCCGATTACGAGCAGTACTTC CASSPLLIGRADYEQYF
TRBJ2-3 TRBV30 once NA TGTGCCTGGAGTACCCAGTATGATACGCAGTATTTT CAWSTQYDTQYF
TRBJ2-5 TRBV27 NA TRBD1 TGTGCCAGCAGTTTGGTTTTGGGACAGGGATTCGCCCAGTACTTC CASSLVLGQGFAQYF
TRBJ1-1 TRBV2 NA NA TGTGCCAGCAGTGAATTGGCTCACCAGAACACTGAAGCTTTCTTT CASSELAHQNTEAFF
TRBJ1-2 TRBV27 NA TRBD1 TGTGCCAGCAGTTTATCGGGACAGCTTAACTATGGCTACACCTTC CASSLSGQLNYGYTF
TRBJ2-2 TRBV11-2 NA NA TGTGCCAGCAGCTTAGATCTCCTCACCGGGGAGCTGTTTTTT CASSLDLLTGELFF
TRBJ1-2 TRBV19 NA NA TGTGCCAGTAGTGCACACAGGGTGAGCGCGAATGGCTACACCTTC CASSAHRVSANGYTF
TRBJ1-5 TRBV9 NA NA TGTGCCAGCAGCGTAGGTTCCGGGGGCGGCAATCAGCCCCAGCATTTT CASSVGSGGGNQPQHF
TRBJ2-5 TRBV27 NA NA TGTGCCAGCACGGGCGACGGGAGTCGAGAGACCCAGTACTTC CASTGDGSRETQYF
TRBJ1-1 TRBV6-5 NA NA TGTGCCAGCAGTTATTACCCGAACACTGAAGCTTTCTTT CASSYYPNTEAFF
TRBJ1-1 TRBV9 NA NA TGTGCCAGCAGCGCCGGCCGGGGAGGGGAGAGCACTGAAGCTTTCTTT CASSAGRGGESTEAFF
TRBJ1-1 TRBV11-2 NA TRBD1 TGTGCCAGCAGCTTAGCCCGGGGACAGGCGAACACTGAAGCTTTCTTT CASSLARGQANTEAFF
TRBJ1-6 TRBV5-1 NA NA TGCGCCAGCAGCTTGGATAGCTCGAGCTCCTATAATTCACCCCTCCACTTT CASSLDSSSSYNSPLHF
TRBJ2-1 TRBV7-6 NA TRBD2 TGTGCCAGCAGCTTAGGGGATGGGTTCCGGGGGGTCTCCTACAATGAGCAGTTCTTC CASSLGDGFRGVSYNEQFF
TRBJ2-6 TRBV14 once TRBD1 TGTGCCAGCAGCGCCCGGACAGGGTCCGGGGCCAACGTCCTGACTTTC CASSARTGSGANVLTF
TRBJ2-1 TRBV15 once TRBD1 TGTGCCACCAGCAGAGCCGGGACAGGGATCCCTGGTGAGCAGTTCTTC CATSRAGTGIPGEQFF
TRBJ2-3 TRBV25-1 NA NA TGTGCCAGCAGTGACAGGGTCGAAAATACGCAGTATTTT CASSDRVENTQYF
TRBJ2-5 TRBV5-4 NA TRBD1 TGTGCCACCCAACAGGGGGCAGCGGAGACCCAGTACTTC CATQQGAAETQYF
TRBJ2-7 TRBV15 once TRBD2 TGTGCCACCAGCAGATCCCCCGGACTAGCGGGAGAATATGAGCAGTACTTC CATSRSPGLAGEYEQYF
TRBJ2-3 TRBV28 NA NA TGTGCCAGCAGTTTTATCGCTGGGGGTACTGCAGATACGCAGTATTTT CASSFIAGGTADTQYF
TRBJ2-7 TRBV9 NA NA TGTGCCAGCAGCGCGGGGGCTGGATACTACGAGCAGTACTTC CASSAGAGYYEQYF
TRBJ1-2 TRBV5-4 NA TRBD1 TGTGCCAGCAGCTTTGGGGGGACAGCAACTAACTATGGCTACACCTTC CASSFGGTATNYGYTF
TRBJ2-7 TRBV28 NA NA TGTGCCAGCGTCGCAGGCCGGTACGAGCAGTACTTC CASVAGRYEQYF
TRBJ1-2 TRBV27 NA NA TGTGCCAGCAGTTTAGGGATTAACTATGGCTACACCTTC CASSLGINYGYTF
TRBJ2-1 TRBV11-1 NA NA TGTGCCAGCTTTCTTAGCGGCAGCTCCTACAATGAGCAGTTCTTC CASFLSGSSYNEQFF
TRBJ1-5 TRBV19 NA TRBD1 TGTGCCAGTAGTCCCGGGACAGAGTACAATCAGCCCCAGCATTTT CASSPGTEYNQPQHF
TRBJ2-5 TRBV7-7 NA TRBD1 TGTGCCAGCAGCCTCGACAGGGGGCGACGAGAGACCCAGTACTTC CASSLDRGRRETQYF
TRBJ1-2 TRBV9 NA NA TGTGCCAGCAGCGTAGACCCAGGATCTAACTATGGCTACACCTTC CASSVDPGSNYGYTF
TRBJ2-7 TRBV7-6 NA NA TGTGCCAGCAGCTTAGACCCAATTGGCAACGGCTACGAGCAGTACTTC CASSLDPIGNGYEQYF